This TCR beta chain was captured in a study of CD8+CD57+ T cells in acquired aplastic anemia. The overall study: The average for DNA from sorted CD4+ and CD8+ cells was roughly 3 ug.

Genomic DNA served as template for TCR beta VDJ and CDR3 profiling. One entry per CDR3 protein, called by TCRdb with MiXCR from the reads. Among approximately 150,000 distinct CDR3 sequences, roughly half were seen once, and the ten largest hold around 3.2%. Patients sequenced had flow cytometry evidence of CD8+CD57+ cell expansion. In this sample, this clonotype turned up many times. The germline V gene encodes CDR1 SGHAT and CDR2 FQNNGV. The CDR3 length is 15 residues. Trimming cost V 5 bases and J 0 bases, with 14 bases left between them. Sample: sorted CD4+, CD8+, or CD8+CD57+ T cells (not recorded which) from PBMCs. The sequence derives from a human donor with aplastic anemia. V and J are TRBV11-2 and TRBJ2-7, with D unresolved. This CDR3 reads CASSPGVFGSYEQYV. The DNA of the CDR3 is TGTGCCAGCAGCCCTGGCGTGTTCGGCTCCTACGAGCAGTACGTC.